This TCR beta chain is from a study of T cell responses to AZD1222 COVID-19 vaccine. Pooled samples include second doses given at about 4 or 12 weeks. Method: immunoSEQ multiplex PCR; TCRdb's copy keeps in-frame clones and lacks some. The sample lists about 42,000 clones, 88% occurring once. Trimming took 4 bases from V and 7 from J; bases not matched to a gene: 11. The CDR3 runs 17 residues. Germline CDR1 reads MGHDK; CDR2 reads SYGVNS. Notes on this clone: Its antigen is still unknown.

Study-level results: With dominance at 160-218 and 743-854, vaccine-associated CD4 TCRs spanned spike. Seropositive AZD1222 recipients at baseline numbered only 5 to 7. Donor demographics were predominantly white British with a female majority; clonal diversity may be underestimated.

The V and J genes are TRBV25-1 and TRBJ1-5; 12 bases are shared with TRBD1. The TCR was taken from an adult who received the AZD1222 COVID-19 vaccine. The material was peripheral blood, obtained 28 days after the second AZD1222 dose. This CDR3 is CASSGGGQGAFSQPQHF. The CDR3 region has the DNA TGTGCCAGCAGTGGTGGGGGACAGGGGGCGTTCAGCCAGCCCCAGCATTTT.